This T cell receptor (beta chain) stems from a study of shared T cell receptors in the human thymus. Libraries were prepared by immunoSEQ multiplex PCR; TCRdb keeps only in-frame clonotypes and omits some of them. The data contain 600,000 or so clones, around 87% of them singletons. With 1 base removed from V and 1 base from J, the gap between germline ends came to 8 bases. The germline V gene has CDR1 GTSNPN and CDR2 SVGIG (reference sequence). The CDR3 has 15 amino acids. This sample also appeared in a second study, on human thymus T cells. From that study: Each of the donors was a healthy Finnish infant who was undergoing open corrective cardiac surgery for congenital heart defects. Thymic material originated from resections removed in the course of corrective heart surgery. Thymic and blood repertoires seemed to show skewed V and J gene use. Unrelated individuals were reported by related research to share highly overlapping thymic repertoires.

The receptor was isolated from a boy in the first two years of life with a congenital heart defect. V and J are TRBV30 and TRBJ2-6; unclear D gene. The sample consisted of thymocytes. CDR3 sequence: CAWSAHSSGANVLTF. CDR3 nucleotide sequence: TGTGCCTGGAGTGCCCACAGTTCTGGGGCCAACGTCCTGACTTTC. Filled out from reference TRBV30 and TRBJ2-6, the complete variable domain reads SQTIHQWPATLVQPVGSPLSLECTVEGTSNPNLYWYRQAAGRGLQLLFYSVGIGQISSEVPQNLSASRPQDRQFILSSKKLLLSDSGFYLCAWSAHSSGANVLTFGAGSRLTVL.